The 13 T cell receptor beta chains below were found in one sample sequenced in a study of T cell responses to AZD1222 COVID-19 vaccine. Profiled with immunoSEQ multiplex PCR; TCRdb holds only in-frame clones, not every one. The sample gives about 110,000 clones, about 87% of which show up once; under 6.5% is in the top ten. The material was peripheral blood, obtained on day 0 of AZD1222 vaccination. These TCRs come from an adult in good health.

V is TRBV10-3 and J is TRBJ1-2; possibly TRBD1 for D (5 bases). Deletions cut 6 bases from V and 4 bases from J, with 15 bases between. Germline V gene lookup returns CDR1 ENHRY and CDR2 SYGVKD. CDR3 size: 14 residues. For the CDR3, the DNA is TGTGCCATCAGCCCGGGCAGGGAGCGCTATGGCTACACCTTC. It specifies CAISPGRERYGYTF.

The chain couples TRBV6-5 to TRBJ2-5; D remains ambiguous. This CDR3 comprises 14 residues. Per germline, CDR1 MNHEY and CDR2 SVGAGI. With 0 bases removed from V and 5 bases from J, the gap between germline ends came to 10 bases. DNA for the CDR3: TGTGCCAGCAGTTACTCGGATAGTCGGGAGACCCAGTACTTC. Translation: CASSYSDSRETQYF.

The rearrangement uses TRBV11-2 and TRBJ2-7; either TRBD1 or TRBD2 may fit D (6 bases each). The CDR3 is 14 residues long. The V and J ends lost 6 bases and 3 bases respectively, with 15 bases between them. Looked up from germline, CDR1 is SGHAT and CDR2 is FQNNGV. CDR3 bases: TGTGCCAGCAGTGCGGGACATTCTAACTACGAGCAGTACTTC. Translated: CASSAGHSNYEQYF.

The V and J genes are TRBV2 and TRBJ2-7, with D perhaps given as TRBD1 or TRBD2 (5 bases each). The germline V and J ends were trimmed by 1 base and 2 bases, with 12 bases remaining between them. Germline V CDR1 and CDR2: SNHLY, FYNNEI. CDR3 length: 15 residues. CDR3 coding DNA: TGTGCCAGCAGTGAAGGGACGGGACCTGCCTACGAGCAGTACTTC. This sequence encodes CASSEGTGPAYEQYF. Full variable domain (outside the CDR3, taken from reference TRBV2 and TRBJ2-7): EPEVTQTPSHQVTQMGQEVILRCVPISNHLYFYWYRQILGQKVEFLVSFYNNEISEKSEIFDDQFSVERPDGSNFTLKIRSTKLEDSAMYFCASSEGTGPAYEQYFGPGTRLTVT.

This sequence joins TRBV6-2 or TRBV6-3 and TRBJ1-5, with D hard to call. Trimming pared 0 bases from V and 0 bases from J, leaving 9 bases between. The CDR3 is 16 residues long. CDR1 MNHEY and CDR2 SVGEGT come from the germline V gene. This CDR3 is CASSYSSGYSNQPQHF. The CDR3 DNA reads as TGTGCCAGCAGTTACTCGAGTGGGTATAGCAATCAGCCCCAGCATTTT.

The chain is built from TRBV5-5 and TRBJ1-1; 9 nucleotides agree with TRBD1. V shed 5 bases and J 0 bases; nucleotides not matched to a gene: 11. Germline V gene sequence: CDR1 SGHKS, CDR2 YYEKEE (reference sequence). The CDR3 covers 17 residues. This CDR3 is CASRDPGQGWMNTEAFF. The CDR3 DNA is TGTGCCAGCAGAGACCCGGGACAGGGCTGGATGAACACTGAAGCTTTCTTT.

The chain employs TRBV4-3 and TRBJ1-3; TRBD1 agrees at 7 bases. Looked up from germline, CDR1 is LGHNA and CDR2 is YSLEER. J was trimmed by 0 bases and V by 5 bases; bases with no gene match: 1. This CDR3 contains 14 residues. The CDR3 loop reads CASSSGGSGNTIYF. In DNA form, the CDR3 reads TGCGCCAGCAGCTCAGGGGGCTCTGGAAACACCATATATTTT.

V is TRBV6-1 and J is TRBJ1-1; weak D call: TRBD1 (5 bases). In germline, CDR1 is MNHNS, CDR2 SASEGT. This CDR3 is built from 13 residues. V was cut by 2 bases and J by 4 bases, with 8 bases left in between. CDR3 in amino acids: CASSELGGTEAFF. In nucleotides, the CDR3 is TGTGCCAGCAGTGAACTCGGGGGCACTGAAGCTTTCTTT.

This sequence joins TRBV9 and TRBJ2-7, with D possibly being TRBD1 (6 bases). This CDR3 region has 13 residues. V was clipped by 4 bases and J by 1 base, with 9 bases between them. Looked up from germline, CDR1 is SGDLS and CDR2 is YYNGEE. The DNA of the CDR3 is TGTGCCAGCAGCATAGGACAGTCCTACGAGCAGTACTTC. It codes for CASSIGQSYEQYF.

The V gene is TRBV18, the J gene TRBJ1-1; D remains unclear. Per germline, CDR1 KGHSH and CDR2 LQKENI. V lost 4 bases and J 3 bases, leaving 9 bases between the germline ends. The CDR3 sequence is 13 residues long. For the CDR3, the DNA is TGTGCCAGCTCACTCTTTAAGGACACTGAAGCTTTCTTT. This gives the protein CASSLFKDTEAFF.

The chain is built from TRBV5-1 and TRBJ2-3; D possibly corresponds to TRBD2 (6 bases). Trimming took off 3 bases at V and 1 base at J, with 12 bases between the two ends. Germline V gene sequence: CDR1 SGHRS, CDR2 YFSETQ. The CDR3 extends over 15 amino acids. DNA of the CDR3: TGCGCCAGCAGCTCTTCGACGGGGGGCACAGATACGCAGTATTTT. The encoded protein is CASSSSTGGTDTQYF.

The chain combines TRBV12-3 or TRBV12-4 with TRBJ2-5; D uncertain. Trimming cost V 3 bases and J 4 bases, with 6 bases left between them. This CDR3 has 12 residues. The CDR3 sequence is CASSLSGETQYF. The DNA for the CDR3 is TGTGCCAGCAGTTTGAGTGGAGAGACCCAGTACTTC.

CDR3 bases: TGTGCCAGCAACCCCGGGACAGCCAACTACAATGAGCAGTTCTTC. Translating gives CASNPGTANYNEQFF. J is TRBJ2-1 and V is TRBV9; TRBD1 aligns across 7 bases. Germline CDR1 SGDLS, CDR2 YYNGEE. The junction had 9 bases not matched to a gene; V was cut back by 6 bases and J by 3 bases. This CDR3 is 15 amino acids long. The entire variable domain, with the rest obtained from reference TRBV9 and TRBJ2-1, is as follows: DSGVTQTPKHLITATGQRVTLRCSPRSGDLSVYWYQQSLDQGLQFLIQYYNGEERAKGNILERFSAQQFPDLHSELNLSSLELGDSALYFCASNPGTANYNEQFFGPGTRLTVL.